This T cell receptor (beta chain) originates from a study of OX40 agonist ivuxolimab in advanced cancers. Sequenced by immunoSEQ multiplex PCR; TCRdb stores in-frame clones only, minus some. Of under 85,000 clones in the sample, 91% were seen once. CDR1 is LNHDA, CDR2 SQIVND, per germline (reference sequence). The V end was cut by 3 bases, the J end by 3 bases, with 11 bases between. This CDR3 spans 14 amino acids. The source material was CD4+ or CD8+ T cells sorted from blood, sampled in a trial of the OX40 agonist ivuxolimab. The chain uses TRBV19 and TRBJ1-2; tentative D call: TRBD1 (5 bases). The origin of this receptor is an adult with an advanced solid tumor such as melanoma, head and neck, liver or kidney cancer. In DNA form, the CDR3 reads TGTGCCAGTAGTATGACACAGGACTACTATGGCTACACCTTC. It translates to CASSMTQDYYGYTF.